One and the same sample provided the 3 T cell receptor beta chains below, sequenced in a study of Graves' ophthalmopathy and Graves' hyperthyroidism. Amplification of the TCR beta CDR3 regions used RNA transcripts (as template). Following a first-round RT-PCR that used HTBI primers, a second-round multiplex PCR was carried out. TCRdb reanalysed the multiplex PCR reads using MiXCR and keeps one entry per CDR3 protein. Of 450,000 to 600,000 distinct CDR3 sequences listed, less than 45% are singletons. Sequencing input: peripheral blood or thyroid tissue (not recorded which). All receptors derive from an adult man with Graves' hyperthyroidism.

The rearrangement uses TRBV7-6 and TRBJ2-2; D gene unclear. The V end was cut by 3 bases, the J end by 9 bases, with 8 bases between. The V gene's germline CDR1 is SGHVS and CDR2 FNYEAQ. CDR3 size: 12 residues. CDR3 nucleotides: TGTGCCAGCAGCTTGGCCATGCGGGAGCTGTTTTTT. It yields the protein CASSLAMRELFF.

The chain combines TRBV11-3 with TRBJ1-4; unclear D gene. This CDR3 comprises 14 residues. Deletions cut 5 bases from V and 2 bases from J, with 9 bases between. Per germline, CDR1 SGHNT and CDR2 YENEEA. The CDR3 coding sequence is TGTGCCAGCAGCCGCCAGTCGACTAATGAAAAACTGTTTTTT. It is translated as CASSRQSTNEKLFF.

The gene calls are TRBV14 and TRBJ2-2; the match to TRBD2 covers 8 bases. Germline CDR1 reads SGHDN; CDR2 reads FVKESK. Unmatched junction bases numbered 7, after V lost 5 bases and J lost 5 bases. CDR3 length: 15 residues. Here the CDR3 reads CASSKAGVGTGELFF. The CDR3 DNA reads TGTGCCAGCAGCAAAGCGGGAGTTGGGACCGGGGAGCTGTTTTTT.